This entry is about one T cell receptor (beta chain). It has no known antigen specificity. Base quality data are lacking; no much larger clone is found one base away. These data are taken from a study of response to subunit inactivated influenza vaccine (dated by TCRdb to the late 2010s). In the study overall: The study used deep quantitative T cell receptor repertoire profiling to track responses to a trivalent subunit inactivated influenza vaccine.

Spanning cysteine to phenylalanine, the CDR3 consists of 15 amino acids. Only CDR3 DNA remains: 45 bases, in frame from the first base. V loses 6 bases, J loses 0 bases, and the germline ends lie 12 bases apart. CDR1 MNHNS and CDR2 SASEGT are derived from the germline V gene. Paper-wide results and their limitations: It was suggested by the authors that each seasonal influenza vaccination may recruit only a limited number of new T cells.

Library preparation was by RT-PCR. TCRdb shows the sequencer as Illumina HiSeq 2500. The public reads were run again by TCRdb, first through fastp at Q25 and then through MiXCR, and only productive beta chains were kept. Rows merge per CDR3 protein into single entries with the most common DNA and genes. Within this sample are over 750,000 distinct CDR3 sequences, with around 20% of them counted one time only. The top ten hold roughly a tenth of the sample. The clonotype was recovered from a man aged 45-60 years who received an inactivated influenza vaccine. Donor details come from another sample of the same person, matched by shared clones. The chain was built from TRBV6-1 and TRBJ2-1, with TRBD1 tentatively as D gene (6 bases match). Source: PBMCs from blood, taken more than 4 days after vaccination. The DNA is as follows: TGTGCCAGCAGCTGGACAGCAAGCTCCTACAATGAGCAGTTCTTC. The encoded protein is CASSWTASSYNEQFF.